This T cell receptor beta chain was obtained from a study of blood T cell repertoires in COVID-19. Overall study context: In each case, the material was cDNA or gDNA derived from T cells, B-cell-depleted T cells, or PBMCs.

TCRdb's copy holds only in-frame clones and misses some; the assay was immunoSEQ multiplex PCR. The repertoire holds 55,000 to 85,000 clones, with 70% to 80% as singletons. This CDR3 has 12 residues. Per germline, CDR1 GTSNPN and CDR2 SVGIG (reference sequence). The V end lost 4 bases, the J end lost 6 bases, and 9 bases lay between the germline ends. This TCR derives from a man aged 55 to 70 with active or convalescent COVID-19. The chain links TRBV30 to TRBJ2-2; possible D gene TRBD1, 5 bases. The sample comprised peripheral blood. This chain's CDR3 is CAWTGFAGELFF. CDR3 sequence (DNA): TGTGCCTGGACAGGGTTCGCCGGGGAGCTGTTTTTT.